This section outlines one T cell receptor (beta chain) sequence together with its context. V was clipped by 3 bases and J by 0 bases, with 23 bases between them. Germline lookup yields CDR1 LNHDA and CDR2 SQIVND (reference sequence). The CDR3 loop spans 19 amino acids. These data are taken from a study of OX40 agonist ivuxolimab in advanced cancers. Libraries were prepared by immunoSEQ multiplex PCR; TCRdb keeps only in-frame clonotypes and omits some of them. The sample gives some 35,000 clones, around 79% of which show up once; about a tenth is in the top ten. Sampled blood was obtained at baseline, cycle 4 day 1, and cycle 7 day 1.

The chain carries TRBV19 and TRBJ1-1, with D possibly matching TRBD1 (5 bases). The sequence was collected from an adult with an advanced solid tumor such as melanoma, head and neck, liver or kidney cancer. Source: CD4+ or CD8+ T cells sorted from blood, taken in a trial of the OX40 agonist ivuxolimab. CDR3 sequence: CASSMRSGFMGQLNTEAFF. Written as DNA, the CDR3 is TGTGCCAGTAGTATGCGCTCCGGATTCATGGGGCAACTGAACACTGAAGCTTTCTTT.